The source of this T cell receptor beta chain is a study of PD-1 blockade in classical Hodgkin lymphoma. Sequencing used immunoSEQ multiplex PCR; TCRdb keeps in-frame clones, though not all of them. The sample consists of tens of thousands of clones, about nine tenths of them appearing once. The V and J ends lost 6 bases and 2 bases respectively, with 15 bases between them. The germline V gene encodes CDR1 MDHEN and CDR2 SYDVKM. The CDR3 length is 15 residues. As to time point: newly diagnosed, previously untreated cHL patient sample. Researchers report purifying CD4+ T cells from thawed PBMCs by magnetic negative selection. PBMCs representing newly diagnosed, untreated classical Hodgkin lymphoma functioned as the comparison. Concerning this clone: Its antigen is unidentified.

Findings and caveats of the study: Prior therapy or disease activity may underlie the repertoire differences, whose causes remain undefined. Lower baseline TCR diversity was reported for newly diagnosed patients than for healthy donors.

This sequence originates from a human donor with classical Hodgkin lymphoma. The rearrangement uses TRBV28 and TRBJ2-3; perhaps TRBD2 as D (5 bases). Source material: CD4+ T cells from blood. CDR3 DNA sequence: TGTGCCAGCAGCTTGGCCGGACTTATCACAGATACGCAGTATTTT. It yields the protein CASSLAGLITDTQYF.